This TCR beta chain is from a study of spatial heterogeneity in lung cancer. Study-wide findings and caveats: Within tumors, counts of expanded alpha and beta TCRs tracked tumor mutation counts.

Indicated time point: sample taken at primary tumor resection. Tumor, nontumor lung or frozen PBMC supplied whole RNA that was sequenced unsorted. Germline V lookup: CDR1 SNHLY, CDR2 FYNNEI. Germline trimming cut 4 bases from V and 1 base from J; bases unmatched to any gene: 3. The CDR3 runs to 14 residues. From the 5' RACE reads, TCRdb called clonotypes with MiXCR, one entry per CDR3 protein. Counted here are fewer than 11,000 distinct CDR3 sequences, more than 10% occurring once; the ten biggest clones make up more than 9%. Many counts were recorded for this clonotype. Its specificity is unknown. The sequence was obtained from a male donor with early-stage non-small cell lung cancer. Specimen: lung tumor tissue, collected at surgery. This sequence joins TRBV2 and TRBJ1-1; TRBD1 matches at 7 bases. The CDR3 sequence is CASSVGQWNTEAFF. CDR3 bases: TGTGCCAGCAGTGTGGGACAGTGGAACACTGAAGCTTTCTTT. Full variable domain (missing parts from reference TRBV2 and TRBJ1-1): EPEVTQTPSHQVTQMGQEVILRCVPISNHLYFYWYRQILGQKVEFLVSFYNNEISEKSEIFDDQFSVERPDGSNFTLKIRSTKLEDSAMYFCASSVGQWNTEAFFGQGTRLTVV.